This T cell receptor (beta chain) was found in a study of blood T cell repertoires in COVID-19. The overall study: From the United States, Italy and Spain came samples of acute and convalescent COVID-19. T cells, B-cell-depleted T cells, or PBMCs supplied cDNA or gDNA.

V gave up 3 bases and J gave up 5 bases, with 10 bases separating them. Germline CDR1 reads WSHSY; CDR2 reads SAAADI. The CDR3 loop spans 14 amino acids. Per the authors' pipeline: The authors estimated nucleated cell counts from reference gene primer amplification. TCRdb keeps only in-frame clones here, not all; method: immunoSEQ multiplex PCR. V and J calls and clone size are given by that table; D and trimming were obtained from the DNA. The sample records approximately 140,000 clones, more than 80% being singletons. Sequencing was carried out using peripheral blood. The sequence was collected from a man aged 18 to 35 with COVID-19, enrolled during active disease. The rearrangement uses TRBV10-2 and TRBJ1-4, with D tentatively TRBD1 (5 bases). The CDR3, as DNA: TGCGCCAGCAGTGACAGGCAGGGCAATGAAAAACTGTTTTTT. This translates into CASSDRQGNEKLFF.